These T cell receptor beta chains were read from a single sample in a study of cytomegalovirus exposure and HLA in healthy donors. Profiling relied on immunoSEQ multiplex PCR, and the TCRdb table lists in-frame clones only, not all of them. The data hold about 78,000 clones, with 63% observed a single time. What was sequenced was PBMCs. These receptors all come from a man younger than 45 in good health and CMV-seropositive. CDR3s include the opening cysteine and the closing phenylalanine or tryptophan. D genes are given only for firm matches. The listing skips clone size in some rows; elsewhere it reads once, few, many or a size class.

TRBV11-2	18	TRBJ2-7	TRBD2	-	CASSLDRTGTSGDAKQYF	TGTGCCAGCAGCTTAGACAGAACCGGGACTAGCGGGGATGCAAAGCAGTACTTC
TRBV5-4	14	TRBJ2-1	TRBD2	few	CASSVPTSGNEQFF	TGTGCCAGCAGCGTGCCGACTAGCGGCAATGAGCAGTTCTTC
TRBV4-1	18	TRBJ2-7	TRBD1	-	CASSQAGLNYRGSNEQYF	TGCGCCAGCAGCCAAGCTGGATTGAACTACAGGGGTAGTAACGAGCAGTACTTC
TRBV14	14	TRBJ1-6	-	-	CASSQVSYNSPLHF	TGTGCCAGCAGCCAAGTGAGCTATAATTCACCCCTCCACTTT
TRBV28	13	TRBJ2-2	-	-	CASGGLYTGELFF	TGTGCCAGCGGGGGACTGTACACCGGGGAGCTGTTTTTT
TRBV18	13	TRBJ1-2	TRBD1	few	CASSRDRSYGYTF	TGTGCCAGCTCCCGGGACAGGAGCTATGGCTACACCTTC
TRBV5-1	15	TRBJ1-3	-	-	CASTTTGSSGNTIYF	TGCGCCAGCACCACCACAGGGAGCTCTGGAAACACCATATATTTT
TRBV30	14	TRBJ1-6	-	-	CAWTPGEGNSPLHF	TGTGCCTGGACACCCGGGGAAGGGAATTCACCCCTCCACTTT
TRBV10-3	15	TRBJ2-3	TRBD1	few	CAISESGQATDTQYF	TGTGCCATCAGTGAGTCGGGACAGGCGACAGATACGCAGTATTTT
TRBV27	14	TRBJ2-7	TRBD2	-	CASSLWEGRDEQYF	TGTGCCAGCAGTTTATGGGAGGGCCGGGACGAGCAGTACTTC
TRBV27	11	TRBJ1-1	-	few	CASFGSHGAFF	TGTGCCAGCTTCGGGAGTCATGGAGCTTTCTTT
TRBV7-8	16	TRBJ2-1	-	few	CASRGRRDNFNNEQFF	TGTGCCAGCAGGGGCCGACGGGACAATTTTAACAATGAGCAGTTCTTC
TRBV7-9	16	TRBJ2-7	TRBD1	-	CASSSPGTEISYEQYF	TGTGCCAGCAGCTCCCCCGGGACAGAGATCTCCTACGAGCAGTACTTC
TRBV9	15	TRBJ2-5	TRBD2	few	CASSETSGIGETQYF	TGTGCCAGCAGCGAGACTAGCGGGATAGGAGAGACCCAGTACTTC
TRBV9	18	TRBJ2-7	TRBD2	-	CASTLVNAGGTILREQYF	TGTGCCAGCACGTTGGTGAACGCGGGGGGGACCATCCTACGAGAGCAGTACTTC
TRBV2	15	TRBJ2-1	-	-	CASRKAGETGNEQFF	TGTGCCAGCAGGAAGGCGGGTGAAACGGGGAATGAGCAGTTCTTC